The 22 T cell receptor beta chains below come from one sample, sequenced in a study of PD-L1 blockade in urothelial cancer. Sequenced by immunoSEQ multiplex PCR; TCRdb stores in-frame clones only, minus some. In the table there are 30,000 to 40,000 clones, 84% of which are singletons. Time point indicated: pretreatment peripheral blood. The sample was PBMCs, taken around atezolizumab (anti-PD-L1) treatment. The receptors were gathered from a man in his 60s with urothelial cancer.

The gene calls are TRBV5-1 and TRBJ2-7; 9 bases agree with TRBD1. Germline V gives CDR1 SGHRS, CDR2 YFSETQ. The CDR3 has 14 residues. J gave up 3 bases and V 4 bases, and 5 bases lay outside the gene matches. DNA for the CDR3: TGCGCCAGCAGCCGCGAGACAGGGGGCTACGAGCAGTACTTC. Encoded protein: CASSRETGGYEQYF.

Here the CDR3 reads CASSDPRRGGIDTGELFF. The CDR3 DNA follows: TGTGCCAGCAGTGACCCCCGGAGAGGGGGCATTGACACCGGGGAGCTGTTTTTT. This sequence joins TRBV25-1 and TRBJ2-2, with 7 bases that match TRBD1. Germline CDR1 is MGHDK and CDR2 is SYGVNS. The V segment lost 3 bases and the J segment 3 bases; nucleotides outside the gene matches: 13. The CDR3 length is 18 residues. The whole variable domain, filled in from reference TRBV25-1 and TRBJ2-2, reads EADIYQTPRYLVIGTGKKITLECSQTMGHDKMYWYQQDPGMELHLIHYSYGVNSTEKGDLSSESTVSRIRTEHFPLTLESARPSHTSQYLCASSDPRRGGIDTGELFFGEGSRLTVL.

This sequence joins TRBV9 and TRBJ2-1; 7 bases match TRBD2. Trimming removed 5 bases from V and 9 bases from J; junction bases left unmatched: 2. The CDR3 loop spans 11 amino acids. CDR1 and CDR2 from the germline V gene are SGDLS and YYNGEE. The DNA for the CDR3 is TGTGCCAGCAGGCGGGGGTCTGAGCAGTTCTTC. It specifies CASRRGSEQFF.

The chain combines TRBV10-1 with TRBJ2-7; possibly TRBD2 for D (6 bases). CDR1 is WNHNN and CDR2 is SYGVQD in the germline V gene (reference sequence). Trimming left V 6 bases short and J 4 bases short, with 16 bases between. The CDR3 consists of 14 residues. The CDR3 bases are TGCGCCAGCAGCGCCGGAGGGATCGATTACGAGCAGTACTTC. Its protein is CASSAGGIDYEQYF.

This clone occurred a few times. This sequence joins TRBV9 and TRBJ2-4; 11 nucleotides align to TRBD2. This CDR3 has 14 residues. V lost 3 bases to trimming and J lost 6 bases; unmatched junction nucleotides: 2. Germline CDR1 reads SGDLS; CDR2 reads YYNGEE. The CDR3 DNA reads as TGTGCCAGCAGCGCGGGGACTAGCGGAAACATTCAGTACTTC. This sequence encodes CASSAGTSGNIQYF.

The count of this clone is one. The genes are TRBV13 and TRBJ1-1; a weak D match, TRBD1 (5 bases). Germline loops: CDR1 PRHDT, CDR2 FYEKMQ (reference sequence). This CDR3 is 12 amino acids long. The V end lost 6 bases, the J end lost 4 bases, and 9 bases lay between the germline ends. The CDR3 DNA sequence: TGTGCCAGCAGATGGGGGGGCACTGAAGCTTTCTTT. It specifies CASRWGGTEAFF. The full variable domain, its missing parts supplied by reference TRBV13 and TRBJ1-1, is AAGVIQSPRHLIKEKRETATLKCYPIPRHDTVYWYQQGPGQDPQFLISFYEKMQSDKGSIPDRFSAQQFSDYHSELNMSSLELGDSALYFCASRWGGTEAFFGQGTRLTVV.

This chain joins TRBV19 and TRBJ2-7; TRBD2 matches at 10 bases. Germline V lookup: CDR1 LNHDA, CDR2 SQIVND (reference sequence). This CDR3 region has 15 residues. V dropped 4 bases and J dropped 2; count of bases not matched to a gene: 5. CDR3: CASSTASGSTYEQYF. In DNA, the CDR3 is TGTGCCAGTAGTACGGCTAGCGGGAGTACCTACGAGCAGTACTTC.

This chain links TRBV5-1 with TRBJ2-1; 9 positions match TRBD1. The trim removed 0 bases at V and 15 bases at J, leaving 13 bases unmatched. This CDR3 contains 15 residues. The germline gives CDR1 SGHRS, CDR2 YFSETQ. CDR3 nucleotides: TGCGCCAGCAGCTTGGGAGAAGGGTTAGGACAGGGGTGGTTCTTC. Translating gives CASSLGEGLGQGWFF.

CDR3 in amino acids: CASSPGGSVNEQFF. CDR3 DNA: TGTGCCAGCAGCCCGGGAGGATCGGTCAATGAGCAGTTCTTC. The chain has TRBV7-2 and TRBJ2-1, with TRBD2 identical over 7 bases. The CDR3 sequence is 14 residues long. J gave up 6 bases and V 5 bases, and 7 bases lay outside the gene matches. Germline V gene sequence: CDR1 SGHTA, CDR2 FQGNSA.

This clone was seen once. This chain connects TRBV4-3 to TRBJ2-2; 9 nucleotides agree with TRBD2. Germline CDR1 LGHNA, CDR2 YSLEER. CDR3 length: 16 amino acids. The J segment lost 0 bases and the V segment lost 3 bases, leaving 2 bases of the junction unmatched. The DNA of the CDR3 is TGCGCCAGCAGCCAGCGACTAGCGGCGAACACCGGGGAGCTGTTTTTT. Protein product: CASSQRLAANTGELFF.

This chain links TRBV21-1 with TRBJ2-5; the table calls TRBD1, which could not be checked here. TRBV21-1 is a documented pseudogene. CDR3 length: 15 amino acids. CDR3 amino acids: CASSKSQDSQETQYF. The CDR3 coding sequence is TGTGCCAGCAGCAAATCCCAGGACAGCCAAGAGACCCAGTACTTC.

The J gene is TRBJ1-5, the V gene TRBV6-5; weak D call: TRBD1 (5 bases). CDR3 length: 14 residues. Trimming pared 0 bases from V and 5 bases from J, leaving 8 bases between. Germline values: CDR1 MNHEY, CDR2 SVGAGI. The CDR3 coding sequence is TGTGCCAGCAGTTACTCCCAGGGCTATCAGCCCCAGCATTTT. Its protein is CASSYSQGYQPQHF.

The CDR3 DNA sequence: TGTGCCATCAGTGAGTCGTCAGGGCTGGCTTTCTTT. It yields the protein CAISESSGLAFF. V gene TRBV10-3 combines with J gene TRBJ1-1, with D tentatively TRBD1 (5 bases). V was clipped by 0 bases and J by 11 bases, with 10 bases between them. The germline V gene encodes CDR1 ENHRY and CDR2 SYGVKD. The CDR3 totals 12 residues.

This chain connects TRBV7-3 to TRBJ2-1, with 8 bases lining up with TRBD2. Germline trimming cut 4 bases from V and 13 bases from J; bases unmatched to any gene: 9. The CDR3 contains 13 residues. CDR1 SGHTA and CDR2 FQGTGA come from the germline V gene. The CDR3 bases are TGTGCCAGCAGCTCCGGACTAGCTGGTAGACAGTTCTTC. Its protein product is CASSSGLAGRQFF.

The CDR3: CASRGEGGFTQYF. The CDR3 nucleotides read TGTGCCAGCAGGGGGGAAGGGGGCTTCACGCAGTATTTT. J is TRBJ2-3 and V is TRBV2; 7 nucleotides match TRBD1. The CDR3 covers 13 residues. CDR1 is SNHLY and CDR2 is FYNNEI in the germline V gene. The J segment lost 9 bases and the V segment lost 6 bases, leaving 9 bases of the junction unmatched.

This chain uses TRBV5-6 with TRBJ1-2, with unresolved D. V lost 0 bases, J lost 7 bases, and 13 bases lay in between. Germline V gene data show CDR1 as SGHDT and CDR2 as YYEEEE. This CDR3 contains 14 residues. The CDR3 loop reads CASSLVAGSGGYTF. CDR3 nucleotide sequence: TGTGCCAGCAGCTTGGTAGCGGGGTCCGGTGGCTACACCTTC. The variable domain in full, with the rest retrieved from reference TRBV5-6 and TRBJ1-2, is DAGVTQSPTHLIKTRGQQVTLRCSPKSGHDTVSWYQQALGQGPQFIFQYYEEEERQRGNFPDRFSGHQFPNYSSELNVNALLLGDSALYLCASSLVAGSGGYTFGSGTRLTVV.

V gene TRBV27 combines with J gene TRBJ2-7, with 8 bases fitting TRBD1. The CDR3 sequence is 13 residues long. Looked up from germline, CDR1 is MNHEY and CDR2 is SMNVEV (reference sequence). The V gene end was trimmed by 5 bases and the J gene end by 5 bases; junction bases not matched to a gene: 5. CDR3 nucleotide sequence: TGTGCCAGCAGTACCCAGGGGGCCCACGAGCAGTACTTC. It translates to CASSTQGAHEQYF.

This chain uses TRBV29-1 with TRBJ2-5; no clear D gene. CDR3 length: 11 residues. Trimming stripped 6 bases from V and 4 bases from J, with 9 bases between. Germline CDR1 reads SQVTM; CDR2 reads ANQGSEA. CDR3 DNA sequence: TGCAGCGTAGACATATTAGAGACCCAGTACTTC. Amino acid sequence: CSVDILETQYF.

The rearrangement links TRBV11-2 to TRBJ2-1; D call uncertain. The germline gives CDR1 SGHAT, CDR2 FQNNGV. V lost 4 bases and J lost 3, with 10 bases in between. This CDR3 comprises 14 residues. Here the CDR3 DNA reads TGTGCCAGCAGCTCCAACACGGGCTACAATGAGCAGTTCTTC. Amino acid sequence: CASSSNTGYNEQFF. Supplemented by reference TRBV11-2 and TRBJ2-1, the full variable domain reads EAGVAQSPRYKIIEKRQSVAFWCNPISGHATLYWYQQILGQGPKLLIQFQNNGVVDDSQLPKDRFSAERLKGVDSTLKIQPAKLEDSAVYLCASSSNTGYNEQFFGPGTRLTVL.

The V gene is TRBV7-3, the J gene TRBJ2-1, with 13 positions matching TRBD2. The CDR3 is 14 amino acids. CDR1 SGHTA and CDR2 FQGTGA come from the germline V gene. Trimming at V came to 9 bases and at J to 7 bases, leaving 6 bases not matched to a gene. The CDR3 DNA reads TGTGCCAGTGGACTAGCGGGAGAAGCGAATGAGCAGTTCTTC. This translates into CASGLAGEANEQFF.

CDR3 DNA: TGTGCCAGCAGAAACCCCCTGGCAGGGGAGTACTTC. Translation gives CASRNPLAGEYF. The V call is TRBV6-5, the J call TRBJ2-5, with D tentatively TRBD1 (6 bases). The V gene lost 6 bases and the J gene lost 12 bases, with 17 bases spanning the gap. Looked up from germline, CDR1 is MNHEY and CDR2 is SVGAGI. CDR3 length: 12 amino acids.

The chain recombines TRBV14 with TRBJ1-2; D may be TRBD1 (6 bases). The CDR3 loop spans 18 amino acids. The germline gives CDR1 SGHDN, CDR2 FVKESK. V dropped 1 base and J dropped 1 base, with 19 bases sitting between them. CDR3 in DNA: TGTGCCAGCAGCCAAGGAGGTCTCGGGGGGCCCCATAACTATGGCTACACCTTC. Protein sequence: CASSQGGLGGPHNYGYTF.